The 26 T cell receptor beta chains listed next were all sequenced from one sample in a study of blood T cell repertoires in COVID-19 (dated by TCRdb to the early 2020s). To prepare the library, the immunoSEQ multiplex PCR assay was applied. In its TCRdb copy, this immuneACCESS table keeps in-frame sequences only and misses some clones. Where compared with another copy, unresolved V genes explain less than half of these, and the others have no known cause. This sample lists 85,000 to 110,000 clones; more than 80% were detected once. The ten largest clones capture 12% of the sample. Input material: peripheral blood. These receptors were taken from a human donor in a cohort sampled during active COVID-19.

This clone was observed a single time. The V call is TRBV2, the J call TRBJ1-4; no firm D call. The CDR3 has 13 amino acids. V lost 5 bases and J 11 bases, leaving 15 bases between the germline ends. Per the germline V gene, CDR1 is SNHLY and CDR2 is FYNNEI. This CDR3 reads CASSWTVWEKLFF. The CDR3, as DNA: TGTGCCAGCAGTTGGACGGTCTGGGAGAAACTGTTTTTT. Complete variable domain (other parts from reference TRBV2 and TRBJ1-4): EPEVTQTPSHQVTQMGQEVILRCVPISNHLYFYWYRQILGQKVEFLVSFYNNEISEKSEIFDDQFSVERPDGSNFTLKIRSTKLEDSAMYFCASSWTVWEKLFFGSGTQLSVL.

The chain has TRBV18 and TRBJ2-5; possibly TRBD1 for D (6 bases). Per germline, CDR1 KGHSH and CDR2 LQKENI. V shed 2 bases and J shed 0 bases, with 10 bases lying between them. The CDR3 runs to 15 residues. CDR3 in DNA: TGTGCCAGCTCACCATCCAGGGGAGACCAAGAGACCCAGTACTTC. Amino acids: CASSPSRGDQETQYF.

The chain couples TRBV4-1 to TRBJ1-2; D remains unclear. V was shortened by 1 base and J by 0 bases, with 12 bases between the two germline ends. This CDR3 spans 16 amino acids. CDR1 is MGHRA, CDR2 YSYEKL, per germline. The CDR3 DNA reads as TGCGCCAGCAGCCAAGTCGGGAGGACTTCTAACTATGGCTACACCTTC. Amino acid sequence: CASSQVGRTSNYGYTF.

The J gene is TRBJ1-5, the V gene TRBV28; possible D gene TRBD1, 6 bases. The CDR3 length is 13 residues. Germline CDR1 and CDR2: MDHEN and SYDVKM. The V and J ends lost 8 bases and 3 bases respectively, with 11 bases between them. CDR3 amino acids: CASRTGFNQPQHF. In DNA form, the CDR3 reads TGTGCCAGCCGCACAGGGTTCAATCAGCCCCAGCATTTT.

This clone was picked up one time. The chain joins TRBV28 to TRBJ2-7; 12 bases line up with TRBD2. V shed 1 base, J shed 3 bases, and the junction held 13 bases outside the gene matches. Looked up from germline, CDR1 is MDHEN and CDR2 is SYDVKM. This CDR3 contains 19 residues. The CDR3 DNA follows: TGTGCCAGCAGTTTATCCCCGTCTACTAGCGGGGGGCCTTTCTACGAGCAGTACTTC. Its protein is CASSLSPSTSGGPFYEQYF.

This clone was detected once. The chain links TRBV15 to TRBJ1-1; D is undetermined. The CDR3 consists of 15 residues. V was trimmed by 0 bases and J by 4 bases, leaving 12 bases between them. Germline V gene sequence: CDR1 LNHNV, CDR2 YYDKDF (reference sequence). The CDR3 DNA reads as TGTGCCACCAGCAGAGATCAAGCCCGGTTCACTGAAGCTTTCTTT. Protein product: CATSRDQARFTEAFF.

The rearrangement uses TRBV11-3 and TRBJ2-7, with a possible D match to TRBD1 (6 bases). The CDR3 consists of 13 residues. Germline values: CDR1 SGHNT, CDR2 YENEEA. V was clipped by 5 bases and J by 3 bases, with 11 bases between them. CDR3 nucleotides: TGTGCCAGCAGCCTACCGGACAGCTACGAGCAGTACTTC. Encoded protein: CASSLPDSYEQYF.

The V and J genes are TRBV4-1 and TRBJ1-1, with unresolved D. Trimming shortened V by 0 bases and J by 4 bases, and 15 bases separated the two germline ends. The CDR3 is 16 amino acids. Germline lookup yields CDR1 MGHRA and CDR2 YSYEKL. The CDR3 coding sequence is TGCGCCAGCAGCCAAGAATACGCGGCTTTGGGCACTGAAGCTTTCTTT. This translates into CASSQEYAALGTEAFF.

The chain links TRBV24-1 to TRBJ2-1; the match to TRBD1 covers 9 bases. From germline, CDR1 is KGHDR and CDR2 SFDVKD. The V segment lost 4 bases and the J segment 7 bases; nucleotides outside the gene matches: 7. The CDR3 spans 15 residues. Written as DNA, the CDR3 is TGTGCCACCAGTGAACGACAGGGGGGGAGGAATGAGCAGTTCTTC. Residues: CATSERQGGRNEQFF.

The chain has TRBV12-3 or TRBV12-4 and TRBJ2-5, with TRBD1 matching over 7 bases. V was clipped by 6 bases and J by 9 bases; unmatched bases: 7. CDR3 length equals 12 residues. In nucleotides, the CDR3 is TGTGCCAGCAGGAGACAGGGAAGGGCCCAGTACTTC. This codes for CASRRQGRAQYF.

This clone was recorded once. V is TRBV5-1 and J is TRBJ2-1; D uncertain. Trimming took off 4 bases at V and 6 bases at J, with 5 bases between the two ends. This CDR3 has 11 residues. CDR1 and CDR2 (germline): SGHRS, YFSETQ. CDR3 sequence reads: CASSLSNEQFF. CDR3 sequence (DNA): TGCGCCAGCAGCCTATCCAATGAGCAGTTCTTC.

The J gene is TRBJ2-7, the V gene TRBV11-1; 10 nucleotides agree with TRBD1. In germline, CDR1 is SGHAT, CDR2 FQDESV (reference sequence). The CDR3 contains 16 residues. V was clipped by 0 bases and J by 5 bases; unmatched bases: 7. CDR3 amino acids: CASSLALDRGAHEQYF. The CDR3 region has the DNA TGTGCCAGCAGCTTAGCCCTGGACAGGGGGGCCCACGAGCAGTACTTC.

This sequence joins TRBV6-5 and TRBJ2-7, with 8 bases matching TRBD1. J lost 0 bases, V lost 6 bases, and 4 bases had no gene match. The CDR3 covers 14 residues. Germline V gene data show CDR1 as MNHEY and CDR2 as SVGAGI. DNA of the CDR3: TGTGCCAGCAGGACAGGGGTGAGCTCCTACGAGCAGTACTTC. Translation: CASRTGVSSYEQYF.

The V and J genes are TRBV6-6 and TRBJ1-2; no reliable D call. The length of the CDR3 is 13 residues. Trimming removed 0 bases from V and 8 bases from J, with 10 bases in between. The germline CDR1 and CDR2 sequences are MNHNY and SVGAGI (reference sequence). CDR3 loop: CASSYSTSGGYTF. DNA of the CDR3: TGTGCCAGCAGTTACTCGACCTCGGGGGGCTACACCTTC.

The chain is built from TRBV6-2 or TRBV6-3 and TRBJ1-5; D not certain. Trimming stripped 5 bases from V and 1 base from J, with 18 bases between. The CDR3 is 17 residues long. Germline V gene sequence: CDR1 MNHEY, CDR2 SVGEGT. DNA for the CDR3: TGTGCCAGCAGTCCAGCGACCGGGAGGCTGAGCAATCAGCCCCAGCATTTT. Protein product: CASSPATGRLSNQPQHF.

This clone was picked up many times. The rearrangement joins TRBV5-4 to TRBJ2-3, with 9 positions matching TRBD2. Germline assignment: CDR1 SGHNT and CDR2 YYREEE (reference sequence). Trimming removed 0 bases from V and 6 bases from J; junction bases left unmatched: 5. This CDR3 is built from 15 residues. In DNA, the CDR3 is TGTGCCAGCAGCTTGGAGGTAGCGGGGGCGGATACGCAGTATTTT. It translates to CASSLEVAGADTQYF.

The chain has TRBV9 and TRBJ1-1, with 8 bases matching TRBD1. V shed 4 bases, J shed 2 bases, and the junction held 10 bases outside the gene matches. The CDR3 totals 16 residues. Germline V gene sequence: CDR1 SGDLS, CDR2 YYNGEE. The CDR3 nucleotides read TGTGCCAGCAGCCCCTTCGACAGGGGAGGTAACACTGAAGCTTTCTTT. This encodes CASSPFDRGGNTEAFF.

This clone was recorded once. The chain links TRBV9 to TRBJ1-4; D unresolved. The CDR3 is 15 residues long. Per the germline V gene, CDR1 is SGDLS and CDR2 is YYNGEE. The V gene lost 3 bases and the J gene lost 0 bases, with 9 bases spanning the gap. Here the CDR3 DNA reads TGTGCCAGCAGCGAGACGGGTGCAACTAATGAAAAACTGTTTTTT. This codes for CASSETGATNEKLFF. Full variable domain (outside the CDR3, taken from reference TRBV9 and TRBJ1-4): DSGVTQTPKHLITATGQRVTLRCSPRSGDLSVYWYQQSLDQGLQFLIQYYNGEERAKGNILERFSAQQFPDLHSELNLSSLELGDSALYFCASSETGATNEKLFFGSGTQLSVL.

The genes are TRBV2 and TRBJ1-3; TRBD1 might be the D (5 bases). From germline, CDR1 is SNHLY and CDR2 FYNNEI. V lost 3 bases, J lost 4 bases, and 13 bases lay in between. The CDR3 is 15 amino acids. CDR3 DNA sequence: TGTGCCAGCAGTGAGCAGGGTGGAAGAGGAAACACCATATATTTT. Translation: CASSEQGGRGNTIYF.

Points on this clone: The sample carries other DNA sequences with the same CDR3. The chain joins TRBV3-1 (or the pseudogene TRBV3-2) to TRBJ1-3; D is ambiguous. The CDR3 length is 15 residues. Trimming took off 4 bases at V and 4 bases at J, with 14 bases between the two ends. CDR1 is LGHDT, CDR2 YNNKEL, per germline (reference sequence). CDR3 protein: CASSRRSDGGNTIYF. CDR3 coding DNA: TGTGCCAGCAGCCGAAGGAGCGATGGGGGAAACACCATATATTTT.

The V call is TRBV7-2, the J call TRBJ2-5; a weak D match, TRBD1 (7 bases). V was cut by 4 bases and J by 5 bases, with 20 bases left in between. Germline-derived CDR1 and CDR2 are SGHTA and FQGNSA. The CDR3 has 16 amino acids. The CDR3 DNA reads as TGTGCCAGCAGCTCCCGGGACAGCACCCGGGGGGAGACCCAGTACTTC. Translation gives CASSSRDSTRGETQYF. Full variable domain (missing parts from reference TRBV7-2 and TRBJ2-5): GAGVSQSPSNKVTEKGKDVELRCDPISGHTALYWYRQSLGQGLEFLIYFQGNSAPDKSGLPSDRFSAERTGGSVSTLTIQRTQQEDSAVYLCASSSRDSTRGETQYFGPGTRLLVL.

This clone was seen only a few times. The chain recombines TRBV6-2 or TRBV6-3 with TRBJ2-7, with 14 bases aligning to TRBD2. J gave up 3 bases and V 5 bases, and 12 bases lay outside the gene matches. Germline V gene data show CDR1 as MNHEY and CDR2 as SVGEGT. The CDR3 contains 18 residues. As DNA, the CDR3 is TGTGCCAGCAGTCGGGCCGGGACTAGCGGGGGTGGCCACTACGAGCAGTACTTC. Its translation: CASSRAGTSGGGHYEQYF.

This clone was seen many times. The V gene is TRBV12-3 or TRBV12-4, the J gene TRBJ2-4; D is perhaps TRBD1 (5 bases). V was clipped by 0 bases and J by 12 bases, with 12 bases between them. This CDR3 is 13 amino acids long. CDR3 nucleotide sequence: TGTGCCAGCAGTTTAGCGAGAGCAGGGCCTCAGTACTTC. This gives the protein CASSLARAGPQYF.

The chain recombines TRBV6-6 with TRBJ1-2; TRBD1 matches 7 bases. J lost 5 bases, V lost 5 bases, and 5 bases had no gene match. Germline lookup yields CDR1 MNHNY and CDR2 SVGAGI (reference sequence). The CDR3 loop spans 13 amino acids. The CDR3 DNA is TGTGCCAGCAGTACCGGGACAGTGTATGGCTACACCTTC. Encoded protein: CASSTGTVYGYTF.

The V gene is TRBV4-3, the J gene TRBJ2-1; D remains ambiguous. The germline V gene has CDR1 LGHNA and CDR2 YSLEER. The CDR3 runs 15 residues. Trimming shortened V by 0 bases and J by 3 bases, and 9 bases separated the two germline ends. CDR3 sequence reads: CASSQESLFYNEQFF. CDR3 bases: TGCGCCAGCAGCCAAGAAAGCCTCTTCTACAATGAGCAGTTCTTC.

The rearrangement joins TRBV4-2 to TRBJ2-7; 7 bases are a match to TRBD1. J gave up 1 base and V 4 bases, and 19 bases lay outside the gene matches. The CDR3 has 19 residues. Germline V gene lookup returns CDR1 LGHNA and CDR2 YNFKEQ. The CDR3 here is CASSLRGQRDVGSSYEQYF. CDR3 nucleotides: TGTGCCAGCAGCCTTAGGGGACAGAGGGACGTCGGGTCTTCCTACGAGCAGTACTTC.